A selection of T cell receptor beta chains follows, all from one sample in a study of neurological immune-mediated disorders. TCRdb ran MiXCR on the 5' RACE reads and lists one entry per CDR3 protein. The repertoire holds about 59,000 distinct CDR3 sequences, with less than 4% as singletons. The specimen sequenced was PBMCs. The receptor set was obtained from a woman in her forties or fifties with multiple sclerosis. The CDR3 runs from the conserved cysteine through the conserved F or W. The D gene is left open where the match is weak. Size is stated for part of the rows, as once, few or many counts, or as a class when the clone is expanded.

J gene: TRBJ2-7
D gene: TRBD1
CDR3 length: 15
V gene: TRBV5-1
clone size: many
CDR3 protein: CASNVQTGSSYEQYF
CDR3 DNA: TGCGCCAGCAACGTACAGACAGGGAGCTCCTACGAGCAGTACTTC

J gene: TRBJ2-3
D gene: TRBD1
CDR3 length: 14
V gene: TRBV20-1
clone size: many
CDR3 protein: CSAKPDRAADTQYF
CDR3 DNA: TGCAGTGCTAAACCTGACAGGGCCGCAGATACGCAGTATTTT

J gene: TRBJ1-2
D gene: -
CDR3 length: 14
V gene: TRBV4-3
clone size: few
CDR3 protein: CASSPHPGTDGYTF
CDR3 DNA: TGCGCCAGCAGCCCACATCCCGGGACTGATGGCTACACCTTC

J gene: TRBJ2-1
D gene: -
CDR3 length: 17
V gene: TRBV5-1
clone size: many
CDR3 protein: CASSLELGTRAYNEQFF
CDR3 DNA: TGCGCCAGCAGCTTGGAATTAGGGACCAGGGCCTACAATGAGCAGTTCTTC

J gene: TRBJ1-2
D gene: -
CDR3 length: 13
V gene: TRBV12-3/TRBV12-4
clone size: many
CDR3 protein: CASSLWQGVGYTF
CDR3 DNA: TGTGCCAGCAGTTTATGGCAGGGTGTAGGCTACACCTTC

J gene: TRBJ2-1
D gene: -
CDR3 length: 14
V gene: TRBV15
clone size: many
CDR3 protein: CATSTSYSDNEQFF
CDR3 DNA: TGTGCCACCAGCACCTCCTACTCTGACAATGAGCAGTTCTTC

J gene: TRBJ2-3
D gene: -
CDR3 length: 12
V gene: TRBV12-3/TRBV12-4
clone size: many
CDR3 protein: CASRRSTDTQYF
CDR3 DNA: TGTGCCAGCCGACGTTCCACAGATACGCAGTATTTT

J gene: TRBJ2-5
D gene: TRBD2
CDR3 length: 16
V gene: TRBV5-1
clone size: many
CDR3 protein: CASSPTTSGSWETQYF
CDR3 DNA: TGCGCCAGCAGCCCGACGACTAGCGGGAGTTGGGAGACCCAGTACTTC

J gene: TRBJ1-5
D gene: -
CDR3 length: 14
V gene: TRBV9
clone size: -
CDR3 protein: CASSVAAGNQPQNF
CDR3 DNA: -

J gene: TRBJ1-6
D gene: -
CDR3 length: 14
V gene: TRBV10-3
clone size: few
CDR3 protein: CAISESRGQTPLHF
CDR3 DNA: TGTGCCATCAGTGAGTCGAGGGGCCAGACACCCCTACACTTT

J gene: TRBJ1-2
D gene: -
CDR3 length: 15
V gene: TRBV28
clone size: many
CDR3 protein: CASSRGSLHSYGYTF
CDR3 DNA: TGTGCCAGCAGCCGTGGATCCTTGCACTCGTATGGCTACACCTTC

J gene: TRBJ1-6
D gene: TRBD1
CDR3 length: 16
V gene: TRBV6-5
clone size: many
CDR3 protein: CASSYSKWDSLSPLHF
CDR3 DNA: TGTGCCAGCAGTTACTCGAAGTGGGACAGCCTTTCACCCCTCCACTTT

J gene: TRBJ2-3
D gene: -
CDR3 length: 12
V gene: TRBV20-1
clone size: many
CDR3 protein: CSARGSTDTQYF
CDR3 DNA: TGCAGTGCTAGAGGTTCCACAGATACGCAGTATTTT

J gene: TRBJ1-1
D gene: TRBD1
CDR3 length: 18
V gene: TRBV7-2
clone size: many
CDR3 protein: CASSPRGTGGRRNTEAFF
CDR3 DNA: TGTGCCAGCAGCCCCCGAGGGACAGGGGGCCGAAGGAACACTGAAGCTTTCTTT

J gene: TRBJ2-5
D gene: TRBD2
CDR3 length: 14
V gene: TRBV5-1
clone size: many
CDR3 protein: CASTQTSGSETQYF
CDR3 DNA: TGCGCCAGCACCCAGACTAGCGGGAGTGAGACCCAGTACTTC

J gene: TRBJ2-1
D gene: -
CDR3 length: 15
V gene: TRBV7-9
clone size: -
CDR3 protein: CASSLVLGKYNEQFF
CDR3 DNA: TGTGCCAGCAGCTTGGTCCTAGGAAAATACAATGAGCAGTTCTTC

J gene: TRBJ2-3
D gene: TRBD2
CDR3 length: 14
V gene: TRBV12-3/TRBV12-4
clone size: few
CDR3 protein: CASSLAVRTDTQYF
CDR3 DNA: TGTGCCAGCAGTCTAGCGGTTCGCACAGATACGCAGTATTTT

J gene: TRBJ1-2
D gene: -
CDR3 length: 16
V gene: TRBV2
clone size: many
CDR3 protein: CASRGGLWTFLLGYTF
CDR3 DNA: TGTGCCAGCAGAGGAGGACTGTGGACCTTTTTGTTAGGCTACACCTTC

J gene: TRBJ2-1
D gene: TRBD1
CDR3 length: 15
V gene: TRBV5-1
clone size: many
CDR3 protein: CASSLGQGQYNEQFF
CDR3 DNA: TGCGCCAGCAGCTTGGGACAGGGGCAGTACAATGAGCAGTTCTTC

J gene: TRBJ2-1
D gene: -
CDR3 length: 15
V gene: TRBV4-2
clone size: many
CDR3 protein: CASSQEEASHNEQFF
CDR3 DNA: TGTGCCAGCAGCCAGGAGGAAGCGTCTCACAATGAGCAGTTCTTC

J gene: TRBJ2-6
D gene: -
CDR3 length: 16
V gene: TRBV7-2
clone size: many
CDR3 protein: CASSQDMSTGANVLTF
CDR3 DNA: TGTGCCAGCAGCCAAGATATGTCGACTGGGGCCAACGTCCTGACTTTC

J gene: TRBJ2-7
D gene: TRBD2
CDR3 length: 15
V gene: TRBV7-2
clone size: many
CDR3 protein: CASSLAPAGGYEQYF
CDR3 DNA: TGTGCCAGCAGCTTGGCTCCGGCGGGGGGCTACGAGCAGTACTTC

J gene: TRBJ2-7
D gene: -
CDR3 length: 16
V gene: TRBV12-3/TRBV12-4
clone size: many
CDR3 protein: CASNLNLGGLTYEQYF
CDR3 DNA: TGTGCCAGCAACCTCAACCTCGGGGGGCTCACCTACGAGCAGTACTTC

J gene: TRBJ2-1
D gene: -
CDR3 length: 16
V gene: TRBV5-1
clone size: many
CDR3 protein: CASSLWSSSSYNEQFF
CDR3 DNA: TGCGCCAGCAGCTTGTGGTCTTCCAGCTCCTACAATGAGCAGTTCTTC

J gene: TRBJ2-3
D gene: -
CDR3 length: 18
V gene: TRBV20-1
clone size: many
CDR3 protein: CSARGEWGNSKKGDTQYF
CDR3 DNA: TGCAGTGCTAGAGGGGAGTGGGGGAATTCAAAAAAGGGGGATACGCAGTATTTT

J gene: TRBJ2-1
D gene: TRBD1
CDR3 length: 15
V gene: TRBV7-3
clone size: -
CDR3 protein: CASSSDRGSYNEQFF
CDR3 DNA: TGTGCCAGCAGTTCAGACAGGGGGTCCTACAATGAGCAGTTCTTC

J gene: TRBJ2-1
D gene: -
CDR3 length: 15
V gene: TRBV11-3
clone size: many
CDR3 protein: CASSLGGDTYNEQFF
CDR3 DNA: TGTGCCAGCAGCTTAGGGGGAGACACCTACAATGAGCAGTTCTTC

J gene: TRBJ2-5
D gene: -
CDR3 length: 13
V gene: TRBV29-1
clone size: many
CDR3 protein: CSASVQRGETQYF
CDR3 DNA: TGCAGCGCCAGTGTTCAGAGAGGGGAGACCCAGTACTTC

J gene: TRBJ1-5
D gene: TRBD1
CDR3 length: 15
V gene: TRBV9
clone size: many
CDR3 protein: CASSVGDSSWQPQHF
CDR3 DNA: TGTGCCAGCAGCGTAGGGGACAGTTCGTGGCAGCCCCAGCATTTT

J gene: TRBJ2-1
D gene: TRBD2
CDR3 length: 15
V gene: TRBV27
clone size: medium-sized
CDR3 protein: CASSHLAGEEDEQFF
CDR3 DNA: TGTGCCAGCAGTCATCTAGCGGGAGAGGAGGATGAGCAGTTCTTC

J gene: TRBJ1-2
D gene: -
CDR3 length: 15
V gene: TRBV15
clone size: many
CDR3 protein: CATTQGPMGFYGYTF
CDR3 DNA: TGTGCCACCACCCAGGGCCCGATGGGCTTTTATGGCTACACCTTC

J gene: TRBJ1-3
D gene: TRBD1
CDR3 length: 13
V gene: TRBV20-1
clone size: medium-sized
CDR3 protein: CSALRTGGNTIYF
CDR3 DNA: TGCAGTGCTCTACGGACAGGGGGAAACACCATATATTTT

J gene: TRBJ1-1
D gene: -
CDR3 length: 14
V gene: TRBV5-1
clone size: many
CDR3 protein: CASSLGQQNTEAFF
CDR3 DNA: TGCGCCAGCAGCTTGGGGCAGCAGAACACTGAAGCTTTCTTT

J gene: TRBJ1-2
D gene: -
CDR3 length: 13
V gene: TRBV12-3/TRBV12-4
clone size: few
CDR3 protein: CASSLGRSSGYTF
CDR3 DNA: TGTGCCAGCAGTTTAGGCAGAAGCAGTGGCTACACCTTC

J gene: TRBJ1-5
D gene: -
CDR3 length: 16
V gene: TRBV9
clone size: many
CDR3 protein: CASSVGAGVGNQPQHF
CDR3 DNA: TGTGCCAGCAGCGTAGGGGCAGGCGTAGGCAATCAGCCCCAGCATTTT

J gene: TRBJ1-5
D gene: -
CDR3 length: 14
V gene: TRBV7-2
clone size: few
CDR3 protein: CASSLGLINQPQNF
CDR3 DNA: TGTGCCAGCAGCTTGGGACTAATCAATCAGCCCCAGAATTTT

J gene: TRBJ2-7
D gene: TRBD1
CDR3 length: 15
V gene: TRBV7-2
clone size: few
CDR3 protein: CASSWTGTGEYEQYF
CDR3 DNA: TGTGCCAGCAGCTGGACCGGGACAGGGGAATACGAGCAGTACTTC

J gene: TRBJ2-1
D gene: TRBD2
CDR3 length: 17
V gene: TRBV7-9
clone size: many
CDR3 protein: CASSLAALGLAESEQFF
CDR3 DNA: TGTGCCAGCAGCTTAGCGGCATTGGGACTAGCGGAAAGCGAGCAGTTCTTC

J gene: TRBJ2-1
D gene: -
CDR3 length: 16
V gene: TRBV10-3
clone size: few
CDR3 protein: CAISPDSPGNYNEQFF
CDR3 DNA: TGTGCCATCAGTCCGGACTCCCCGGGGAACTACAATGAGCAGTTCTTC

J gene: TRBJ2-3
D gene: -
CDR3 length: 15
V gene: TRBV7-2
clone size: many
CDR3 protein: CASSSGQYLTDTQYF
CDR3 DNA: TGTGCCAGCAGCTCAGGACAGTACCTCACAGATACGCAGTATTTT

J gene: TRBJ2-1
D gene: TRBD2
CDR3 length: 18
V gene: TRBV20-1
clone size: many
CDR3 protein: CSANPTSGPQGSYNEQFF
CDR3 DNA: TGCAGTGCTAACCCAACTAGCGGACCCCAGGGGTCCTACAATGAGCAGTTCTTC

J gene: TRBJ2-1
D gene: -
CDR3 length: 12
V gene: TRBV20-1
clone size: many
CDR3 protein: CSAVDGPREQFF
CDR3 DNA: TGCAGCGCTGTGGACGGCCCTCGGGAGCAGTTCTTC

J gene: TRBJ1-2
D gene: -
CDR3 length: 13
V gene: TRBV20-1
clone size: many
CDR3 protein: CSAQSGELYGYTF
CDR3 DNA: TGCAGTGCCCAATCGGGGGAACTCTATGGCTACACCTTC

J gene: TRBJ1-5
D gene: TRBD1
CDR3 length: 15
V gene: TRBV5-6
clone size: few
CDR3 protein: CASSYRGLANQPQHF
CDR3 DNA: TGTGCCAGCAGCTACAGGGGGCTCGCAAATCAGCCCCAGCATTTT

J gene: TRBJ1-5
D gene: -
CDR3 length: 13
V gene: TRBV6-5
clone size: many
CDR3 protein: CASSSGANQPQHF
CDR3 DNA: TGTGCCAGCTCTTCAGGGGCCAATCAGCCCCAGCATTTT

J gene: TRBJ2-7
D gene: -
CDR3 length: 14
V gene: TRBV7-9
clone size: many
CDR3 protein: CASTLGASSYEQYF
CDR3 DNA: TGTGCCAGCACCTTGGGAGCAAGCTCCTACGAGCAGTACTTC

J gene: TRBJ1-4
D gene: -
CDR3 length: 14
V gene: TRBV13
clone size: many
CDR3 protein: CASSSGPFNEKLFF
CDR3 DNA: TGTGCCAGCAGCTCGGGACCGTTTAATGAAAAACTGTTTTTT

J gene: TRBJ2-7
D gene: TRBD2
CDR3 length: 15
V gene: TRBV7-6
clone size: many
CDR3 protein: CASSSQSGSNYEQYF
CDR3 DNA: TGTGCCAGCAGCTCCCAAAGCGGGAGTAACTACGAGCAGTACTTC

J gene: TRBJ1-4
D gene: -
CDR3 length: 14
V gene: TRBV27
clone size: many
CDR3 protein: CASSDPGAREKLFF
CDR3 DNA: TGTGCCAGCAGCGATCCTGGGGCGCGGGAAAAACTGTTTTTT

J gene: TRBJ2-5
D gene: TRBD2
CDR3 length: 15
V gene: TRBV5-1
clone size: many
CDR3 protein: CASRTSGRGQETQYF
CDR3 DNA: TGCGCCAGCCGCACTAGCGGGAGAGGGCAAGAGACCCAGTACTTC

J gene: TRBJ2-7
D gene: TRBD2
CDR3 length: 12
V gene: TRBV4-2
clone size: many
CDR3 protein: CASSQREGEQYF
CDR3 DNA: TGTGCCAGCAGCCAGAGGGAGGGGGAGCAGTACTTC

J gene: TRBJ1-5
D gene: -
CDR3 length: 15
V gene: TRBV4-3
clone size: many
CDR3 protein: CASSQGQNSNQPQHF
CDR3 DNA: TGCGCCAGCAGCCAAGGACAGAATAGCAATCAGCCCCAGCATTTT

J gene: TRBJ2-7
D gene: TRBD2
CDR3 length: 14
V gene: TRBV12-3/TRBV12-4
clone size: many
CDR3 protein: CASSPRGGTYEQYF
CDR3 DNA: TGTGCCAGCAGTCCGCGGGGGGGGACCTACGAGCAGTACTTC

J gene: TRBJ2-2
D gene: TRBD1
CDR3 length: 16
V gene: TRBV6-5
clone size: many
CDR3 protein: CASSTPGQGASKELFF
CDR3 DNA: TGTGCCAGCAGTACCCCCGGACAGGGGGCCTCAAAGGAGCTGTTTTTT

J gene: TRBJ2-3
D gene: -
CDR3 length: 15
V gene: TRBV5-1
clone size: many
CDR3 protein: CASSLETPSTDTQYF
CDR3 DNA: TGCGCCAGCAGCTTGGAGACACCTAGCACAGATACGCAGTATTTT

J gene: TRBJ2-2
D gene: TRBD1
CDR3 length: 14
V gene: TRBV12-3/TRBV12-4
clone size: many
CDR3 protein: CASNRDRATGELFF
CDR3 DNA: TGTGCCAGCAACCGGGACAGGGCCACCGGGGAGCTGTTTTTT

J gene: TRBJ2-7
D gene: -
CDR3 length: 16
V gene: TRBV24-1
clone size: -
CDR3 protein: CATSDSGRGSTYEQYF
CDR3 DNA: TGTGCCACCAGTGATTCGGGACGGGGCAGTACCTACGAGCAGTACTTC